This T cell receptor beta chain came from a study of beta chain features in type 1 diabetes. Study-wide results and caveats: Patients with Type 1 diabetes showed moderately but significantly shorter TCRB CDR3s in all four CD4+ subsets. There were fewer insertions and more deletions at the VDJ junctions of type 1 diabetes patients.

Concerning this clone: Its antigen is not known.

The sequenced template was cDNA made from the entire isolated RNA. Sequenced by immunoSEQ multiplex PCR; TCRdb stores in-frame clones only, minus some. The sample has 250,000 to 350,000 clones, over 11% seen once. Sample: naive CD4+ T cells from blood. The source is a young man with type 1 diabetes.

CDR3 DNA: TGTGCCAGCAGTTTATTGGCGGGAGGAGTGGGGGACGAGCAGTACTTC. Its protein is CASSLLAGGVGDEQYF. The chain combines TRBV28 with TRBJ2-7, with 8 bases fitting TRBD2. The CDR3 totals 16 residues. CDR1 MDHEN and CDR2 SYDVKM come from the germline V gene. Trimming removed 1 base from V and 5 bases from J; junction bases left unmatched: 10. Full variable domain (rest looked up from reference TRBV28 and TRBJ2-7): DVKVTQSSRYLVKRTGEKVFLECVQDMDHENMFWYRQDPGLGLRLIYFSYDVKMKEKGDIPEGYSVSREKKERFSLILESASTNQTSMYLCASSLLAGGVGDEQYFGPGTRLTVT.